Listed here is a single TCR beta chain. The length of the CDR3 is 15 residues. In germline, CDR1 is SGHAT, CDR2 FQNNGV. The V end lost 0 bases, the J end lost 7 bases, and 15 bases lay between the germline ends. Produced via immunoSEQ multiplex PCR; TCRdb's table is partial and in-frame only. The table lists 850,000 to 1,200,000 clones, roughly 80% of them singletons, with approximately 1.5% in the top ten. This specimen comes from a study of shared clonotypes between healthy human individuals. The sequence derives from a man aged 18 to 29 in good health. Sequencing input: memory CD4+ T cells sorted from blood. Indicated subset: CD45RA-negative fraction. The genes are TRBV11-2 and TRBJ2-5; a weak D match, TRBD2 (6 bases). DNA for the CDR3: TGTGCCAGCAGCTTAGACGTGGCGGGGATGAGGACCCAGTACTTC. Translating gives CASSLDVAGMRTQYF.